The next 18 T cell receptor beta chains were all read from a single sample in a study of PD-L1 blockade in urothelial cancer. Time point defined: peripheral blood 6 weeks after treatment start. The table came from immunoSEQ multiplex PCR; TCRdb's copy has only in-frame clones and leaves some out. The sample yields under 60,000 clones, 70% to 90% seen once. This specimen was PBMCs, taken around atezolizumab (anti-PD-L1) treatment. The source of these receptors is a man aged 55 to 69 with urothelial cancer.

The chain couples TRBV18 to TRBJ1-2; D uncertain. Per the germline V gene, CDR1 is KGHSH and CDR2 is LQKENI. V lost 5 bases to trimming and J lost 0 bases, with 10 bases between them. This CDR3 has 14 amino acids. The CDR3 spells CASSFSGANYGYTF. The CDR3 DNA follows: TGTGCCAGCTCATTCAGTGGAGCTAACTATGGCTACACCTTC.

This clone was picked up one time. The chain is built from TRBV7-8 and TRBJ2-3; 9 bases fit TRBD2. Germline CDR1 SGHVS, CDR2 FQNEAQ. There are 18 residues in the CDR3. The V segment lost 4 bases and the J segment 5 bases; nucleotides outside the gene matches: 16. The CDR3 loop is CASSWGGLAGNRRDTQYF. The CDR3 DNA reads as TGTGCCAGCAGCTGGGGGGGGCTAGCGGGGAATCGGCGAGATACGCAGTATTTT.

The chain carries TRBV7-2 and TRBJ2-1; 10 bases map to TRBD2. V gave up 5 bases and J gave up 8 bases; unmatched junction bases: 12. This CDR3 is built from 16 residues. The V gene's germline CDR1 is SGHTA and CDR2 FQGNSA. The CDR3 DNA reads TGTGCCAGCAGCGGACTTCAGCGGGGGGGCTGGGATGAGCAGTTCTTC. Its protein product is CASSGLQRGGWDEQFF.

The rearrangement links TRBV5-1 to TRBJ2-3; the D is unclear. Trimming pared 7 bases from V and 0 bases from J, leaving 12 bases between. The germline gives CDR1 SGHRS, CDR2 YFSETQ. The CDR3 sequence is 14 residues long. CDR3: CASYGGRSTDTQYF. DNA of the CDR3: TGCGCCAGCTATGGCGGCCGTAGCACAGATACGCAGTATTTT.

The chain couples TRBV5-1 to TRBJ2-5; 8 positions match TRBD1. Per germline, CDR1 SGHRS and CDR2 YFSETQ. Trimming cost V 0 bases and J 2 bases; bases outside gene matches: 3. This CDR3 comprises 15 residues. CDR3 in DNA: TGCGCCAGCAGCTTGGCGTGGGACAGGCAAGAGACCCAGTACTTC. Translating it yields CASSLAWDRQETQYF.

The genes are TRBV18 and TRBJ2-7; TRBD2 might be the D (5 bases). From germline, CDR1 is KGHSH and CDR2 LQKENI. The CDR3 is 17 residues long. V lost 1 base, J lost 3 bases, and 19 bases lay in between. Here the CDR3 reads CASSPLAATRGYYEQYF. The CDR3 bases are TGTGCCAGCTCACCACTGGCAGCCACCCGGGGATACTACGAGCAGTACTTC.

In its sample, this clone was seen a few times. V usage is TRBV19 and J usage is TRBJ1-5; 7 bases map to TRBD1. Germline V CDR1 and CDR2: LNHDA, SQIVND (reference sequence). There are 15 residues in the CDR3. With V trimmed by 2 bases and J by 2 bases, 3 bases remained unmatched. CDR3 protein: CASSIWGQRNQPQHF. The DNA for the CDR3 is TGTGCCAGTAGTATATGGGGACAGCGCAATCAGCCCCAGCATTTT.

This rearrangement joins TRBV28 to TRBJ2-4, with D perhaps matching TRBD2 (5 bases). The length of the CDR3 is 15 residues. The ends were cut back, 5 bases at V and 3 bases at J, with 14 bases in the middle. The germline CDR1 and CDR2 sequences are MDHEN and SYDVKM. The CDR3 reads CASSPTRLLKNIQYF. The CDR3 DNA reads as TGTGCCAGCAGTCCCACTAGGTTGCTCAAAAACATTCAGTACTTC.

The chain has TRBV7-3 and TRBJ1-1; perhaps TRBD1 as D (6 bases). The CDR3 runs to 15 residues. Per germline, CDR1 SGHTA and CDR2 FQGTGA. Trimming removed 4 bases at V and 3 bases at J, with 15 bases between. The CDR3 DNA sequence: TGTGCCAGCAGCTCAGGAAGGGGGGGGGACACTGAAGCTTTCTTT. This sequence encodes CASSSGRGGDTEAFF.

This sequence joins TRBV30 and TRBJ1-6; D is possibly TRBD1 (5 bases). V lost 5 bases and J 5 bases, leaving 16 bases between the germline ends. The length of the CDR3 is 15 residues. CDR1 GTSNPN and CDR2 SVGIG come from the germline V gene (reference sequence). In DNA, the CDR3 is TGTGCCTGGGCTTCGGGGGGATCGAATAATTCACCCCTCCACTTT. Amino acids: CAWASGGSNNSPLHF.

In its sample, this clone was seen once. The chain couples TRBV10-3 to TRBJ1-6; D perhaps matches TRBD1 (6 bases). V lost 7 bases and J lost 7, with 14 bases in between. The CDR3 totals 14 residues. Germline values: CDR1 ENHRY, CDR2 SYGVKD. The DNA of the CDR3 is TGTGCCATCACCCGGGACGGACAGAATTCACCCCTCCACTTT. Protein sequence: CAITRDGQNSPLHF.

The gene calls are TRBV5-6 and TRBJ2-5; 13 bases line up with TRBD2. The CDR3 sequence is 17 residues long. Germline V lookup: CDR1 SGHDT, CDR2 YYEEEE. V lost 1 base, J lost 4 bases, and 7 bases stayed unmatched. The CDR3 DNA is TGTGCCAGCAGCTTGACATGGACTAGCGGGGGAAGAGAGACCCAGTACTTC. Residues: CASSLTWTSGGRETQYF. The full variable domain, with the rest looked up from reference TRBV5-6 and TRBJ2-5, is DAGVTQSPTHLIKTRGQQVTLRCSPKSGHDTVSWYQQALGQGPQFIFQYYEEEERQRGNFPDRFSGHQFPNYSSELNVNALLLGDSALYLCASSLTWTSGGRETQYFGPGTRLLVL.

V usage is TRBV2 and J usage is TRBJ2-5, with 10 nucleotides matching TRBD2. The CDR3 consists of 16 residues. With 8 bases clipped from V and 5 bases from J, the junction kept 14 bases outside the gene matches. Germline CDR1 reads SNHLY; CDR2 reads FYNNEI. The CDR3 nucleotides are TGTGCCAGCTCACCAGGGGATCTAGCGGGGGTGGAGACCCAGTACTTC. Protein sequence: CASSPGDLAGVETQYF.

This sequence joins TRBV18 and TRBJ2-1, with D maybe TRBD1 (5 bases). V was clipped by 3 bases and J by 5 bases, with 8 bases between them. The CDR3 has 13 amino acids. Germline CDR1 and CDR2: KGHSH and LQKENI. CDR3 sequence reads: CASSPSRDNEQFF. The CDR3 nucleotides read TGTGCCAGCTCACCTTCCAGGGACAATGAGCAGTTCTTC.

The V gene is TRBV7-3, the J gene TRBJ2-2, with D tentatively TRBD1 (6 bases). CDR1 and CDR2 (germline): SGHTA, FQGTGA. This CDR3 region has 14 residues. V was shortened by 2 bases and J by 3 bases, with 7 bases between the two germline ends. The DNA for the CDR3 is TGTGCCAGCAGCTTATACAGGGACACCGGGGAGCTGTTTTTT. The encoded protein is CASSLYRDTGELFF.

The V call is TRBV19, the J call TRBJ1-2; no definite D call. The germline CDR1 and CDR2 sequences are LNHDA and SQIVND (reference sequence). This CDR3 comprises 13 residues. With 1 base removed from V and 8 bases from J, the gap between germline ends came to 11 bases. In DNA form, the CDR3 reads TGTGCCAGTAGTATAGCCGCCGAGGGAGGCTACACCTTC. Amino acid sequence: CASSIAAEGGYTF.

This chain joins TRBV7-9 and TRBJ1-1; D is uncertain. The CDR3 totals 13 residues. The germline V and J ends were trimmed by 6 bases and 3 bases, with 11 bases remaining between them. Germline V gives CDR1 SEHNR, CDR2 FQNEAQ (reference sequence). CDR3 DNA sequence: TGTGCCAGCAGTAGTACCCCCTACACTGAAGCTTTCTTT. This gives the protein CASSSTPYTEAFF. The full variable domain, rest sourced from reference TRBV7-9 and TRBJ1-1, is DTGVSQNPRHKITKRGQNVTFRCDPISEHNRLYWYRQTLGQGPEFLTYFQNEAQLEKSRLLSDRFSAERPKGSFSTLEIQRTEQGDSAMYLCASSSTPYTEAFFGQGTRLTVV.

The chain joins TRBV12-5 to TRBJ2-1; 7 bases line up with TRBD1. Germline CDR1 LGHNT, CDR2 FRNRAP. V dropped 7 bases and J dropped 1; count of bases not matched to a gene: 7. The CDR3 length is 15 residues. CDR3 region: CASDTGVLSYNEQFF. The CDR3 DNA reads as TGTGCTAGTGATACAGGGGTTCTTTCCTACAATGAGCAGTTCTTC.